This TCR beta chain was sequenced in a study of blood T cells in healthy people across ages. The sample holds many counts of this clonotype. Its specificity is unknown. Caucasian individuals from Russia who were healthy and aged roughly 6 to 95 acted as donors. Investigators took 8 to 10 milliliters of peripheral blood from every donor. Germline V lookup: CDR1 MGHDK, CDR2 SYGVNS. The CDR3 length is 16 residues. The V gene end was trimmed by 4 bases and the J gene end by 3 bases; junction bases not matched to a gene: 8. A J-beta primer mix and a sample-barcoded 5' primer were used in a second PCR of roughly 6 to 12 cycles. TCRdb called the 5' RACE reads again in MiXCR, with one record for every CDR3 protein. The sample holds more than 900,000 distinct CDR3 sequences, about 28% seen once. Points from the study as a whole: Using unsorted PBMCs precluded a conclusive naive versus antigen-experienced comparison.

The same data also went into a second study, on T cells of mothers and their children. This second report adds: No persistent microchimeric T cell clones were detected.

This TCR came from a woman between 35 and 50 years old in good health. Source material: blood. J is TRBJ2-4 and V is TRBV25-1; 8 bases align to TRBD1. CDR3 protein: CASSADLGQGKNIQYF. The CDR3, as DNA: TGTGCCAGCAGTGCAGACCTAGGACAGGGCAAAAACATTCAGTACTTC.